A single T cell receptor beta chain is shown here with its context. Its antigen target is currently unknown. No base quality values were provided; no much bigger clone lies one nucleotide off. The roughly 39 donors, aged about 6 to 95 years, were systemically healthy Caucasian individuals from Russia. Each donor gave around 9.9 milliliters of peripheral blood, collected into EDTA-treated Vacutainer tubes. Ficoll-Paque density-gradient centrifugation was used to isolate PBMCs, with at least 7 million obtained per sample. Total RNA was extracted from PBMCs with Trizol reagent, with at least 5.5 micrograms obtained per sample. The percentages of naive CD45RAhigh/CD27high T cells were determined by flow cytometry on a PBMC aliquot from every donor. The data are from a study of blood T cells in healthy people across ages (dated by TCRdb to between 2014 and 2017). With respect to the entire study: Template switching captured roughly one uniquely barcoded TCR beta cDNA molecule per two T cells in model experiments. Using deep sequencing normalized with unique cDNA molecular identifiers, the study measured how TCR beta repertoire diversity changes with age. Donors were grouped into four age groups: young (average roughly 16 years), middle-aged (around 39), aged (about 59) and long-lived (around 82). The study analyzed two additional independent replicas of 1 million unique cDNA reads from the same blood draw for two donors, one aged 18 to 30 and one aged 80 or older. Overall study results and their limits: Observed TCR beta diversity per million T cells fell roughly linearly with age, and a significant reduction was already apparent by age around 36. The long-lived group showed more naive CD4+ T cells, fewer expanded clones and increased TCR diversity than the aged group, suggesting age selection. Because donor CMV infection status was unknown, age-related changes in expanded clonotypes were potentially confounded. There was a strong correlation between observed TCR beta diversity and the percentage of naive T cells measured by flow cytometry. Since profiling was done on bulk unsorted PBMCs, naive and antigen-experienced compartments could not be conclusively compared. Estimates of total diversity based on one million sequenced T cells were considered lower bounds and underestimates.

Receptor libraries were prepared by 5' RACE. Instrument used: Illumina HiSeq 2500. A second PCR of roughly 6 to 12 cycles was run with a J-beta primer mix and a sample-barcoded 5' primer. Each TCR beta cDNA molecule received a unique molecular identifier from a template-switch 5' adaptor carrying 12 random nucleotides. Each sample yielded at least 2.5 million CDR3-containing paired-end reads. All of the RNA was converted into first-strand cDNA using the Mint cDNA synthesis kit, with a TRBC-specific oligonucleotide serving as the primer. All cDNA was treated with uracil-DNA glycosylase and then went through a first 18-cycle PCR with the universal primers M1SS and BC2_uni_R. As for how the authors treated the data: Each sample was normalized by randomly selecting 1 million high-quality reads, each carrying a distinct molecular identifier. Instead of being binned into consensus sequences, reads with shared molecular identifiers were discarded. MiTCR, set to a Q25 quality threshold and the strictest error-elimination algorithm, was used for CDR3 identification, clonotype clustering and error correction. Lower-bound total TCR beta diversity was estimated with a nonparametric unseen species model using Euler transformation. The public reads were reprocessed in TCRdb via fastp at Q25 and MiXCR, keeping in-frame beta chains. When rows share a CDR3 protein, they turn into one entry using the most common DNA and genes. The V and J calls reflect TCRdb's pipeline rather than the authors' work. The sample includes 700,000 to 900,000 distinct CDR3 sequences, with under 30% observed a single time. The ten largest clones represent 3% of the sample.

V has 2 bases trimmed and J has 5 bases trimmed; junction bases matching no gene number 6. Based on the germline V gene (reference sequence), the CDR1 and CDR2 sequences are DFQATT and SNEGSKA. The CDR3 runs 15 residues from the cysteine to the phenylalanine. Just CDR3 DNA is preserved here, 45 bases in frame from base 1. The sample was also linked to a second study, of T cells of mothers and their children. The second paper states: Nine systemically healthy Caucasian individuals served as donors, namely three mothers together with their six children. cDNA synthesis used all of the extracted RNA, with 1.5 ug of RNA in each 15 ul reaction. Sample barcodes and 2-4 random nucleotides were added via the M1S primer in the second PCR. Over 10 million TCR beta CDR3 reads came from each mother, compared with 3.3 million or so reads from each child. TCR recombination output is similarly shaped by thymic selection in related and unrelated pairs, with a minor effect exerted by inherited differences. Normalized repertoire overlap was always found to be slightly, but never significantly, higher in related mother-child pairs than in unrelated mother-child pairs. No persistent microchimeric T cell clones were detected, at a sensitivity of approximately 90 clones per million clonotypes. The study used deep NGS to compare TCR beta repertoires of mothers and children, seeking features distinguishing related mother-child pairs from unrelated individuals. Mothers averaged roughly 36 +/- 4 years of age and children averaged 11 +/- 4 years. Libraries were sequenced on Illumina HiSeq 2000 with 100+100 nt paired-end reads after adapter ligation with NEBNext reagents. To avoid cross-contamination, the mother libraries and the child libraries were prepared a month apart and sequenced in separate runs. Between roughly 500,000 and 2,300,000 distinct TCR beta clonotypes were identified per donor. Naive TCR beta clonotypes were estimated from low-frequency clonotypes matched to each donor's FACS-determined naive share, without sorting.

The chain is encoded by TRBV20-1 joined to TRBJ2-3; the central 11 bases match TRBD2. Sequencing was carried out using blood. The sequence derives from a boy aged 10-17 years in good health. The DNA is TGCAGTGCTAGATCCCCCGGGACTAGCGGAGATACGCAGTATTTT. This codes for CSARSPGTSGDTQYF.